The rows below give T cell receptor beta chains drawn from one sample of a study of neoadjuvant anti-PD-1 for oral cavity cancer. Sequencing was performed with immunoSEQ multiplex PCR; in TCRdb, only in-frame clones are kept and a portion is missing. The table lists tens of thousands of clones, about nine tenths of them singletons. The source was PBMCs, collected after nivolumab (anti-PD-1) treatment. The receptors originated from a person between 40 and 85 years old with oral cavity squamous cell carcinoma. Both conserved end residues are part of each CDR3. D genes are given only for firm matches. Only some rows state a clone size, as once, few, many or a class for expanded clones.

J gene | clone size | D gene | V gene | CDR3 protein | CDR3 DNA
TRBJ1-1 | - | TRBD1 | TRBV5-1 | CASSGQGTGKMNTEAFF | TGCGCCAGCAGCGGCCAGGGGACAGGGAAAATGAACACTGAAGCTTTCTTT
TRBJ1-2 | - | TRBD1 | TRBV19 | CASSTGGTGYGYTF | TGTGCCAGTAGTACAGGGGGCACCGGCTATGGCTACACCTTC
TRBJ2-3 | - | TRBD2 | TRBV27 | CASSLTVAGGPITDTQYF | TGTGCCAGCAGTTTAACCGTAGCGGGAGGGCCTATCACAGATACGCAGTATTTT
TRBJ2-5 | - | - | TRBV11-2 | CASSREPRETQYF | TGTGCCAGCAGCCGGGAGCCCCGAGAGACCCAGTACTTC
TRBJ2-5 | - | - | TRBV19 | CASSIDGSYYQETQYF | TGTGCCAGTAGTATAGATGGGTCATATTACCAAGAGACCCAGTACTTC
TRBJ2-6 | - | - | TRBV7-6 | CASSLSTGFLGAGANVLTF | TGTGCCAGCAGCTTGAGCACAGGGTTTTTGGGGGCTGGGGCCAACGTCCTGACTTTC
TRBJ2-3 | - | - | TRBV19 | CASTPAGERRDTQYF | TGTGCCAGTACCCCTGCTGGAGAACGTAGAGATACGCAGTATTTT
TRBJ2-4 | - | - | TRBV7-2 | CASSSSSNGNIQYF | TGTGCCAGCAGCTCCAGCTCGAATGGAAACATTCAGTACTTC
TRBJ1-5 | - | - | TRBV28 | CASSPSGRDSNQPQHF | TGTGCCAGCAGTCCCAGTGGCAGAGATAGCAATCAGCCCCAGCATTTT
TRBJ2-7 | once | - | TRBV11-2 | CASSLVWSDYEQYF | TGTGCCAGCAGCTTAGTCTGGTCAGACTACGAGCAGTACTTC
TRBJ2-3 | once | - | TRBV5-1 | CASSLAGRFTDTQYF | TGCGCCAGCAGCTTGGCGGGGAGATTCACAGATACGCAGTATTTT
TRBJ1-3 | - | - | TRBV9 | CASSVDSGLSGNTIYF | TGTGCCAGCAGCGTAGACTCCGGATTGAGTGGAAACACCATATATTTT
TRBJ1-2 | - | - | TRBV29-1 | CSVEGQAGVGYTF | TGCAGCGTTGAAGGCCAGGCAGGGGTGGGCTACACCTTC
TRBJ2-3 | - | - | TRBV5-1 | CASSLNAASDTQYF | TGCGCCAGCAGCTTGAACGCGGCATCAGATACGCAGTATTTT
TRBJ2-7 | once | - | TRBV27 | CASSLFGAYEQYF | TGTGCCAGCAGTTTATTCGGGGCCTACGAGCAGTACTTC
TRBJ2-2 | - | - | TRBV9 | CASSVGGSPNTGELFF | TGTGCCAGCAGCGTAGGGGGCAGTCCGAACACCGGGGAGCTGTTTTTT
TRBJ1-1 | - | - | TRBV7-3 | CASSLNGGTISEAFF | TGTGCCAGCAGCTTAAACGGGGGGACAATAAGTGAAGCTTTCTTT
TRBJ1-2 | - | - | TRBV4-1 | CASSQRGVGDGYTF | TGCGCCAGCAGCCAAAGGGGGGTCGGGGATGGCTACACCTTC
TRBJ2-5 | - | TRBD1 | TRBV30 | CAWRKGQATHF | TGTGCCTGGAGGAAAGGACAGGCGACTCACTTC
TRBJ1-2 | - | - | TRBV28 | CASTQSPGFSYTF | TGTGCCAGCACCCAAAGTCCAGGGTTTAGCTACACCTTC
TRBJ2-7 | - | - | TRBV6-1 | CASSLQGYEQYF | TGTGCCAGCAGTTTACAGGGCTACGAGCAGTACTTC
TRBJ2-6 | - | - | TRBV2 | CASRVGVGSSGANVLTF | TGTGCCAGCAGAGTGGGGGTGGGGAGCTCTGGGGCCAACGTCCTGACTTTC
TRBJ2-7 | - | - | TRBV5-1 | CASSLGVRNFYIVSYEQYF | TGCGCCAGCAGCTTGGGAGTCCGGAACTTTTACATCGTTTCCTACGAGCAGTACTTC
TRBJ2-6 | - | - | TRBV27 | CASSSGAGANVLTF | TGTGCCAGCAGTTCCGGGGCCGGGGCCAACGTCCTGACTTTC
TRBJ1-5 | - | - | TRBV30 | CAWSVGARNQPQHF | TGTGCCTGGAGTGTAGGGGCCAGAAATCAGCCCCAGCATTTT
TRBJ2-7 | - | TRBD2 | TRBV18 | CASSPGSGNSYEQYF | TGTGCCAGCTCACCAGGTAGCGGGAACAGCTACGAGCAGTACTTC
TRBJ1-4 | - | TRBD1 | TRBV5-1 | CASSLGQGANEKLFF | TGCGCCAGCAGCTTGGGACAGGGGGCTAATGAAAAACTGTTTTTT
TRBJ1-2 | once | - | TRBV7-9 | CASSLQGNYGYTF | TGTGCCAGCAGCTTACAGGGGAACTATGGCTACACCTTC
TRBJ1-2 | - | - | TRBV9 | CASSPGSGYGYTF | TGTGCCAGCAGCCCAGGGTCGGGCTATGGCTACACCTTC
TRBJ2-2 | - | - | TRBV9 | CASSVLGTNTGELFF | TGTGCCAGCAGCGTATTAGGGACGAACACCGGGGAGCTGTTTTTT
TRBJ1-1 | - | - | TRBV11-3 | CASSFGGNTEAFF | TGTGCCAGCAGCTTTGGGGGGAACACTGAAGCTTTCTTT
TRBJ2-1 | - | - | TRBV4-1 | CASSQVGGNNEQFF | TGCGCCAGCAGCCAAGTTGGGGGAAACAATGAGCAGTTCTTC
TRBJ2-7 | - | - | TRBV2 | CASSEANYSYEQYF | TGTGCCAGCAGTGAAGCGAACTACTCCTACGAGCAGTACTTC
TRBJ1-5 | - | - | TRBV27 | CASSLSPRSNQPQHF | TGTGCCAGCAGTTTATCGCCCCGCAGCAATCAGCCCCAGCATTTT
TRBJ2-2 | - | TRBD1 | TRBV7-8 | CASSSIQGQVNTGELFF | TGTGCCAGCAGCTCCATCCAGGGACAGGTCAACACCGGGGAGCTGTTTTTT
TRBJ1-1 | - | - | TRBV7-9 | CASRGMANTEAFF | TGTGCCAGCAGGGGGATGGCGAACACTGAAGCTTTCTTT
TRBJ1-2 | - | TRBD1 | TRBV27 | CASSFSPGQGSVSRGYTF | TGTGCCAGCAGTTTCAGCCCGGGACAGGGGTCCGTTTCGCGTGGCTACACCTTC
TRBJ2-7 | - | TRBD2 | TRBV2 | CASEPRLAGGSYEQYF | TGTGCCAGCGAGCCCCGACTAGCGGGAGGGAGTTACGAGCAGTACTTC
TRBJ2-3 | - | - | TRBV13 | CASSRRVTSTDTQYF | TGTGCCAGCAGCAGGAGGGTCACTAGCACAGATACGCAGTATTTT
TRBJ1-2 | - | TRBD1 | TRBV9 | CASSVGDRVKGYTF | TGTGCCAGCAGCGTAGGGGACAGGGTAAAAGGCTACACCTTC
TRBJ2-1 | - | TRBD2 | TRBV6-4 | CASKREGGSTYNEQFF | TGTGCCAGCAAACGGGAGGGCGGGAGTACTTACAATGAGCAGTTCTTC
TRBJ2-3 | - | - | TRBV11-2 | CASSRTGGQGDTQYF | TGTGCCAGCAGCCGCACGGGGGGCCAGGGGGATACGCAGTATTTT
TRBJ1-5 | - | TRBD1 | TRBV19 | CASTSQGFYNQPQHF | TGTGCCAGTACCTCACAGGGGTTTTACAATCAGCCCCAGCATTTT
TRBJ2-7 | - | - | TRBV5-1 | CASSLNSYEQYF | TGCGCCAGCAGCTTAAATTCCTACGAGCAGTACTTC
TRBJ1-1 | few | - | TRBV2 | CASSVQNTEAFF | TGTGCCAGCAGTGTACAGAACACTGAAGCTTTCTTT
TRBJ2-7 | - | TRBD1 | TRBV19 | CASSVSGTGHYEQYF | TGTGCCAGTAGTGTCTCCGGGACAGGTCACTACGAGCAGTACTTC
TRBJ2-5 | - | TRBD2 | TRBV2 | CASEREGLLRETQYF | TGTGCCAGTGAGCGGGAGGGCCTTTTGCGAGAGACCCAGTACTTC
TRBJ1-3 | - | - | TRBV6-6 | CASSYSTGTGNTIYF | TGTGCCAGCAGTTACTCTACAGGGACTGGAAACACCATATATTTT
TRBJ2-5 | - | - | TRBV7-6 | CASRQSETQYF | TGTGCCAGCAGACAATCAGAGACCCAGTACTTC
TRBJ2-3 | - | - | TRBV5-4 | CASSYGGAPRTDTQYF | TGTGCCAGCAGCTATGGGGGGGCCCCTCGCACAGATACGCAGTATTTT
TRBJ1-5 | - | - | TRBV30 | CAWSVAYGGRSNQPQHF | TGTGCCTGGAGTGTAGCGTACGGGGGCCGGAGCAATCAGCCCCAGCATTTT
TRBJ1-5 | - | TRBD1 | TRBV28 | CATRTGDQPQHF | TGTGCCACCAGGACAGGGGATCAGCCCCAGCATTTT
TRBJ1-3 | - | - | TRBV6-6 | CASSFRGLGNTIYF | TGTGCCAGCAGTTTTAGGGGTCTTGGAAACACCATATATTTT
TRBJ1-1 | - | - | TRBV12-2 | CASHLICRQGFMNTEAFF | TGTGCAAGTCACTTAATCTGTCGGCAGGGCTTTATGAACACTGAAGCTTTCTTT
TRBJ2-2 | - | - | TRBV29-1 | CSVAGTGELFF | TGCAGCGTTGCGGGCACCGGGGAGCTGTTTTTT
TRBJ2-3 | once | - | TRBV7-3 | CASSSRQGTDTQYF | TGTGCCAGCAGCTCCAGACAGGGCACAGATACGCAGTATTTT
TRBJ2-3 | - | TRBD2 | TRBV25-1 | CASSYSSAGADTQYF | TGTGCCAGCAGTTATAGCTCGGCGGGAGCAGATACGCAGTATTTT
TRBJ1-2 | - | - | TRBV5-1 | CASSSAHGSNYGYTF | TGCGCCAGCAGTTCCGCCCACGGATCTAACTATGGCTACACCTTC
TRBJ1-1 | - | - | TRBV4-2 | CASSHPEQGTEAFF | TGTGCCAGCAGCCACCCAGAGCAGGGCACTGAAGCTTTCTTT